These 10 T cell receptor beta chains were all obtained from the same sample, sequenced in a study of technical replicates of blood from a few donors. Some clones are missing from TCRdb's copy, which holds only in-frame ones; the method was immunoSEQ multiplex PCR. This sample has 75,000 to 90,000 clones, with 85% to 95% found just once. The sample taken for sequencing was T cells isolated from PBMCs. The receptors derive from a human donor in good health.

V and J are TRBV11-2 and TRBJ1-6; possibly TRBD1 for D (5 bases). Germline lookup yields CDR1 SGHAT and CDR2 FQNNGV. With 1 base removed from V and 9 bases from J, the gap between germline ends came to 10 bases. The length of the CDR3 is 14 residues. The CDR3 region has the DNA TGTGCCAGCAGCTTAGGGACATTTAGTTCACCCCTCCACTTT. Amino acid sequence: CASSLGTFSSPLHF.

The rearrangement uses TRBV5-5 and TRBJ1-1; 8 bases map to TRBD1. V dropped 7 bases and J dropped 3; count of bases not matched to a gene: 5. Germline-derived CDR1 and CDR2 are SGHKS and YYEKEE (reference sequence). This CDR3 is 13 amino acids long. Here the CDR3 DNA reads TGTGCCAGCGACGAACAGGGGGACACTGAAGCTTTCTTT. Amino acid sequence: CASDEQGDTEAFF.

This clone was recorded once. The J gene is TRBJ1-1, the V gene TRBV7-6; D remains ambiguous. CDR1 SGHVS and CDR2 FNYEAQ come from the germline V gene. With 2 bases removed from V and 0 bases from J, the gap between germline ends came to 7 bases. The CDR3 contains 14 residues. The chain's CDR3 is CASSLNSVNTEAFF. Written as DNA, the CDR3 is TGTGCCAGCAGCTTAAATAGTGTGAACACTGAAGCTTTCTTT.

The V gene is TRBV6-1, the J gene TRBJ1-5; 7 nucleotides match TRBD1. V shed 6 bases, J shed 3 bases, and the junction held 5 bases outside the gene matches. This CDR3 has 14 amino acids. Germline values: CDR1 MNHNS, CDR2 SASEGT. The DNA for the CDR3 is TGTGCCAGCAGCTGGGACAGTCCCAATCAGCCCCAGCATTTT. Translated: CASSWDSPNQPQHF.

The chain has TRBV7-8 and TRBJ1-2, with 7 bases that match TRBD1. Trimming cost V 5 bases and J 6 bases; bases outside gene matches: 15. Germline V gene data show CDR1 as SGHVS and CDR2 as FQNEAQ. CDR3 length: 16 residues. CDR3 in DNA: TGTGCCAGCAGCCGAGACAGGGTCGGAAGTCGTCATGGCTACACCTTC. Residues: CASSRDRVGSRHGYTF.

The J gene is TRBJ2-5, the V gene TRBV4-1; D perhaps matches TRBD1 (5 bases). The V end was cut by 2 bases, the J end by 0 bases, with 13 bases between. Looked up from germline, CDR1 is MGHRA and CDR2 is YSYEKL. The CDR3 covers 16 residues. CDR3 amino acids: CASSQPSQAYQETQYF. DNA for the CDR3: TGCGCCAGCAGCCAACCCTCACAGGCGTACCAAGAGACCCAGTACTTC.

V and J are TRBV5-1 and TRBJ1-2; 8 nucleotides match TRBD1. This CDR3 contains 14 residues. CDR1 is SGHRS, CDR2 YFSETQ, per germline. V shed 4 bases and J 7 bases; nucleotides not matched to a gene: 9. The CDR3 DNA is TGCGCCAGCAGCCTCCAAGGACAGGGCTTTGGCTACACCTTC. It is translated as CASSLQGQGFGYTF.

The chain joins TRBV19 to TRBJ1-2; 11 bases align to TRBD1. CDR1 LNHDA and CDR2 SQIVND come from the germline V gene (reference sequence). CDR3 length equals 16 residues. V lost 5 bases, J lost 5 bases, and 10 bases stayed unmatched. The CDR3 loop reads CASSADRGRLDYGYTF. DNA of the CDR3: TGTGCCAGTAGTGCGGACAGGGGGCGCTTGGATTATGGCTACACCTTC.

CDR3 residues: CASSVTENQPQHF. The CDR3 region has the DNA TGTGCCAGTAGCGTGACAGAGAATCAGCCCCAGCATTTT. The chain is built from TRBV19 and TRBJ1-5, with D possibly matching TRBD1 (5 bases). V was clipped by 6 bases and J by 4 bases, with 10 bases between them. The CDR3 sequence is 13 residues long. Germline V gene lookup returns CDR1 LNHDA and CDR2 SQIVND (reference sequence).

The V and J genes are TRBV27 and TRBJ1-1, with TRBD1 matching over 9 bases. Losses at the gene ends were 6 bases for V and 11 bases for J; bases not matched to a gene: 13. The CDR3 is 14 residues long. Germline values: CDR1 MNHEY, CDR2 SMNVEV (reference sequence). The DNA for the CDR3 is TGTGCCAGCAGCCCTGGCTCGGGACAGGGAATTGCTTTCTTT. This sequence encodes CASSPGSGQGIAFF.